This TCR beta chain stems from a study of lymphopenia after photon versus proton radiotherapy. General study results and limits: After lymphocyte nadir, photon-treated repertoires showed oligoclonal expansion, especially CD8+ Temra. Better survival with proton therapy was suggested as possible, not demonstrated. Relative stability marked proton patients; photon patients lost diversity and naive cells. Post-nadir TCR diversity decline inversely tracked overall survival among those who died.

Profiled with immunoSEQ multiplex PCR; TCRdb holds only in-frame clones, not every one. The sample holds about 23,000 clones; about 90% are singletons and the top ten take about 10%. Of note for this clone: Its antigen is undetermined.

V gave up 0 bases and J gave up 3 bases; unmatched junction bases: 0. This CDR3 has 15 residues. Germline CDR1 WNHNN, CDR2 SYGVQD (reference sequence). This sequence was found in a woman between 65 and 79 years old with pancreatic cancer. Some clones in this sample may be carry-over from other donors' samples. V usage is TRBV10-1 and J usage is TRBJ2-3, with 10 bases identical to TRBD2. Sequenced material: peripheral blood, taken from a patient treated with proton-based radiotherapy. The CDR3 reads CASSESTSGTDTQYF. The CDR3 region has the DNA TGCGCCAGCAGTGAGTCGACTAGCGGGACAGATACGCAGTATTTT.